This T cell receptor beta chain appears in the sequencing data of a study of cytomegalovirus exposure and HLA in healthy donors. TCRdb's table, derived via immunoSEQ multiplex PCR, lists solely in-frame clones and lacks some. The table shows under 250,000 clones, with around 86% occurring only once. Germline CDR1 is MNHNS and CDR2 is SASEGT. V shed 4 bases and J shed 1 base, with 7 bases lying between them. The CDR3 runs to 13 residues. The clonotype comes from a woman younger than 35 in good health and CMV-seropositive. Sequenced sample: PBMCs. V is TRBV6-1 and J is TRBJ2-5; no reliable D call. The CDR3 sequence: CASSVYGQETQYF. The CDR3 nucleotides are TGTGCCAGCAGTGTATACGGCCAAGAGACCCAGTACTTC.